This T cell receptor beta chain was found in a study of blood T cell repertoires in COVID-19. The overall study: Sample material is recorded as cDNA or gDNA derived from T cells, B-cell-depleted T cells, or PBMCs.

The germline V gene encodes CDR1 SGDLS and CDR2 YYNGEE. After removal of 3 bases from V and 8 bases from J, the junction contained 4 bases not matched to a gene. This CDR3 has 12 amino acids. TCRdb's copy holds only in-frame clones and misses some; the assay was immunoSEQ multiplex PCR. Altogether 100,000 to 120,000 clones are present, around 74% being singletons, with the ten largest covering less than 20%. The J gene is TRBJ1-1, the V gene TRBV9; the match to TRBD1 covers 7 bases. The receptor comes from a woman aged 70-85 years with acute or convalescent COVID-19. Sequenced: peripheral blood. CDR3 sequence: CASSALRGEAFF. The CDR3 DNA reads TGTGCCAGCAGCGCCCTCAGGGGGGAAGCTTTCTTT.